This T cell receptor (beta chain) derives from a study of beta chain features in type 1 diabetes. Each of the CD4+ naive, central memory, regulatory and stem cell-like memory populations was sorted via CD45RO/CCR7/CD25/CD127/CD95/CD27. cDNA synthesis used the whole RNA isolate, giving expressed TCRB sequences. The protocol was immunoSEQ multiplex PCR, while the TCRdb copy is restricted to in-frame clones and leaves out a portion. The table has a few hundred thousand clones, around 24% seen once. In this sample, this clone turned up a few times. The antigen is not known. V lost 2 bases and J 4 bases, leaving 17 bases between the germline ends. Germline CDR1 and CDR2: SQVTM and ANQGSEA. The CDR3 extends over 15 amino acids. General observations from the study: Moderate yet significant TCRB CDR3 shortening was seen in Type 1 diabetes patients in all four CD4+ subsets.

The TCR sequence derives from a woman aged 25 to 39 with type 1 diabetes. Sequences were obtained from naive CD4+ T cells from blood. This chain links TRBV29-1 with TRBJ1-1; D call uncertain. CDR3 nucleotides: TGCAGCGTTGAACCATATCCTGAAGCGCCCACTGAAGCTTTCTTT. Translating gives CSVEPYPEAPTEAFF.